Listed below are T cell receptor beta chains from one sample, sequenced in a study of siplizumab effects on memory and regulatory T cells. The assay was immunoSEQ multiplex PCR, and TCRdb's table has in-frame clones only and misses some. Of about 100,000 clones listed, 75% to 95% were seen once; the top ten hold 0.14% to 0.15%. The sample comprised CD4+ T cells sorted from blood. The receptors here all came from a human donor in good health. Each CDR3 is given with its conserved first and last residue. A D gene is named only where the DNA matches it firmly. Clone size, where shown, is once, few, many, or a class for clones that have expanded.

J	D	V	size	length	CDR3	DNA
TRBJ1-3	.	TRBV9	.	16	CASSPMSDSSGNTIYF	TGTGCCAGCAGCCCCATGTCCGACTCCTCTGGAAACACCATATATTTT
TRBJ2-1	.	TRBV9	.	13	CASSVGDYNEQFF	TGTGCCAGCAGCGTGGGGGATTACAATGAGCAGTTCTTC
TRBJ2-1	TRBD2	TRBV9	.	15	CASSRQRGGVNEQFF	TGTGCCAGCAGTCGACAGCGGGGGGGAGTCAATGAGCAGTTCTTC
TRBJ2-5	.	TRBV6-6	.	14	CASSYSGGEETQYF	TGTGCCAGCAGTTACTCCGGCGGGGAAGAGACCCAGTACTTC
TRBJ1-2	.	TRBV5-6	once	15	CASSPVGKANYGYTF	TGTGCCAGCAGCCCGGTTGGTAAGGCTAACTATGGCTACACCTTC
TRBJ2-3	TRBD2	TRBV5-8	once	17	CASSLMRRLAGADTQYF	TGTGCCAGCAGCTTGATGAGAAGACTAGCGGGGGCAGATACGCAGTATTTT
TRBJ2-4	.	TRBV28	.	16	CASSLAPRSAKNIQYF	TGTGCCAGCAGTTTAGCTCCGAGGAGTGCCAAAAACATTCAGTACTTC
TRBJ1-6	.	TRBV18	few	15	CASSETPVYNSPLHF	TGTGCCAGCTCGGAAACGCCAGTCTATAATTCACCCCTCCACTTT
TRBJ2-3	.	TRBV19	once	12	CATSSSWDTQYF	TGTGCCACCAGTAGCAGTTGGGATACGCAGTATTTT
TRBJ1-2	TRBD1	TRBV6-4	.	15	CASKPTGNANYGYTF	TGTGCCAGCAAGCCGACAGGGAACGCTAACTATGGCTACACCTTC
TRBJ1-2	TRBD1	TRBV5-1	once	14	CASSLGAGGYGYTF	TGCGCCAGCAGCTTGGGGGCAGGGGGCTATGGCTACACCTTC
TRBJ2-5	.	TRBV28	.	13	CASSSPGQETQYF	TGTGCCAGCAGTTCTCCGGGCCAAGAGACCCAGTACTTC
TRBJ2-7	TRBD2	TRBV18	.	16	CASSPPEWEGSHEQYF	TGTGCCAGCTCACCACCGGAGTGGGAGGGGAGCCACGAGCAGTACTTC
TRBJ2-3	TRBD2	TRBV9	few	16	CASSVGTSYRTDTQYF	TGTGCCAGCAGCGTAGGGACTAGTTACCGCACAGATACGCAGTATTTT
TRBJ1-5	TRBD1	TRBV5-5	.	15	CASTRTGDGNQPQHF	TGTGCCAGCACCCGGACAGGGGACGGAAATCAGCCCCAGCATTTT
TRBJ1-3	.	TRBV5-5	.	13	CASSLVSGNTIYF	TGTGCCAGCAGCTTAGTCTCTGGAAACACCATATATTTT
TRBJ2-2	.	TRBV10-2	once	14	CASREGGSTGELFF	TGCGCCAGCAGAGAGGGGGGCTCCACCGGGGAGCTGTTTTTT
TRBJ2-7	.	TRBV2	once	15	CASKQNRQEIYEQYF	TGTGCCAGCAAGCAAAACCGACAGGAGATCTACGAGCAGTACTTC
TRBJ2-7	.	TRBV5-4	few	15	CASSLGGGGSYEQYF	TGTGCCAGCAGCTTGGGTGGGGGCGGCTCCTACGAGCAGTACTTC